What follows are 26 T cell receptor beta chains derived from one specimen sequenced in a study of OX40 agonist ivuxolimab in advanced cancers. Only in-frame clones appear in the TCRdb table, and some are missing; sequencing was by immunoSEQ multiplex PCR. This table holds 50,000 to 70,000 clones, roughly 92% found once. This material consisted of CD4+ or CD8+ T cells sorted from blood, taken in a trial of the OX40 agonist ivuxolimab. These TCRs come from an adult with an advanced solid tumor such as melanoma, head and neck, liver or kidney cancer.

This chain uses TRBV4-3 with TRBJ1-5; 7 bases match TRBD1. The CDR3 contains 18 residues. CDR1 and CDR2 from the germline V gene are LGHNA and YSLEER. V gave up 0 bases and J gave up 2 bases; unmatched junction bases: 10. CDR3: CASSQDLPDREGNQPQHF. The CDR3 nucleotides are TGCGCCAGCAGCCAAGACCTACCTGACAGGGAGGGCAATCAGCCCCAGCATTTT.

V gene TRBV2 combines with J gene TRBJ2-7; the D is unclear. CDR1 is SNHLY, CDR2 FYNNEI, per germline. Trimming removed 5 bases from V and 4 bases from J, with 6 bases in between. The CDR3 spans 11 residues. CDR3: CASSPGYEQYF. The CDR3 nucleotides are TGTGCCAGCAGTCCAGGTTACGAGCAGTACTTC.

The gene calls are TRBV5-6 and TRBJ1-5; D unresolved. The V gene's germline CDR1 is SGHDT and CDR2 YYEEEE. V was trimmed by 1 base and J by 0 bases, leaving 5 bases between them. The CDR3 spans 14 residues. CDR3 residues: CASSLSHSNQPQHF. The CDR3 nucleotides are TGTGCCAGCAGCTTGTCTCATAGCAATCAGCCCCAGCATTTT.

V and J are TRBV28 and TRBJ2-7; 7 nucleotides line up with TRBD2. CDR3 length: 15 amino acids. V lost 2 bases, J lost 3 bases, and 7 bases stayed unmatched. Per germline, CDR1 MDHEN and CDR2 SYDVKM. CDR3 region: CASSLKAGEGYEQYF. Written as DNA, the CDR3 is TGTGCCAGCAGTTTAAAGGCGGGAGAAGGCTACGAGCAGTACTTC.

The V gene is TRBV11-2, the J gene TRBJ2-2, with D possibly matching TRBD1 (5 bases). The CDR3 loop spans 12 amino acids. V lost 5 bases and J lost 5, with 6 bases in between. Germline CDR1 and CDR2: SGHAT and FQNNGV. The CDR3 sequence: CASSGATGELFF. CDR3 sequence (DNA): TGTGCCAGCAGCGGGGCGACCGGGGAGCTGTTTTTT.

V is TRBV27 and J is TRBJ2-3, with 9 bases identical to TRBD2. V lost 3 bases, J lost 2 bases, and 9 bases stayed unmatched. This CDR3 contains 17 residues. Germline CDR1 is MNHEY and CDR2 is SMNVEV (reference sequence). In DNA form, the CDR3 reads TGTGCCAGCAGTTTTCTAGGACTAGCGCGGGACACAGATACGCAGTATTTT. Its protein product is CASSFLGLARDTDTQYF.

The rearrangement uses TRBV10-3 and TRBJ1-1; D uncertain. V was shortened by 2 bases and J by 7 bases, with 14 bases between the two germline ends. The CDR3 consists of 14 residues. Germline V CDR1 and CDR2: ENHRY, SYGVKD. CDR3 loop: CAISEGSLKGEAFF. As DNA, the CDR3 is TGTGCCATCAGTGAGGGGTCGCTAAAAGGTGAAGCTTTCTTT.

This rearrangement joins TRBV28 to TRBJ2-1, with a tentative D call TRBD2 (5 bases). This CDR3 is built from 16 residues. V gave up 0 bases and J gave up 0 bases, with 9 bases separating them. Germline V lookup: CDR1 MDHEN, CDR2 SYDVKM. The chain's CDR3 is CASSLWRAGSYNEQFF. CDR3 nucleotide sequence: TGTGCCAGCAGTTTATGGCGGGCGGGCTCCTACAATGAGCAGTTCTTC.

V is TRBV27 and J is TRBJ1-1; 7 nucleotides line up with TRBD1. CDR1 and CDR2 from the germline V gene are MNHEY and SMNVEV (reference sequence). The CDR3 consists of 12 residues. V lost 4 bases, J lost 5 bases, and 1 base stayed unmatched. The CDR3 DNA follows: TGTGCCAGCAGTTCAGGGGGAACTGAAGCTTTCTTT. Encoded protein: CASSSGGTEAFF.

The chain carries TRBV12-5 and TRBJ1-2; weak D call: TRBD1 (6 bases). V was cut by 2 bases and J by 7 bases, with 17 bases left in between. CDR1 and CDR2 (germline): LGHNT, FRNRAP. The CDR3 covers 15 residues. This CDR3 reads CASGLFPDSLRGYTF. The CDR3 nucleotides read TGTGCTAGTGGTTTGTTTCCGGACAGCCTACGTGGCTACACCTTC. The entire variable domain, with the rest obtained from reference TRBV12-5 and TRBJ1-2, is as follows: DARVTQTPRHKVTEMGQEVTMRCQPILGHNTVFWYRQTMMQGLELLAYFRNRAPLDDSGMPKDRFSAEMPDATLATLKIQPSEPRDSAVYFCASGLFPDSLRGYTFGSGTRLTVV.

In this sample, this clone is medium-sized. The chain combines TRBV19 with TRBJ1-1; perhaps TRBD1 as D (6 bases). The V gene's germline CDR1 is LNHDA and CDR2 SQIVND (reference sequence). The V end was cut by 6 bases, the J end by 5 bases, with 19 bases between. The CDR3 totals 15 residues. The CDR3 sequence: CASSLNVGGRTEAFF. Written as DNA, the CDR3 is TGTGCCAGTAGCTTGAATGTAGGGGGGCGGACTGAAGCTTTCTTT.

This rearrangement joins TRBV19 to TRBJ2-2, with TRBD2 matching over 8 bases. The CDR3 contains 16 residues. CDR1 and CDR2 (germline): LNHDA, SQIVND (reference sequence). The V and J ends lost 4 bases and 4 bases, in that order; junction bases with no gene match: 8. The CDR3 sequence: CASSTSGTRATGELFF. CDR3 DNA sequence: TGTGCCAGTAGTACATCCGGGACTAGGGCCACCGGGGAGCTGTTTTTT.

This chain joins TRBV19 and TRBJ2-7, with D perhaps matching TRBD1 (6 bases). Germline lookup yields CDR1 LNHDA and CDR2 SQIVND (reference sequence). V lost 10 bases to trimming and J lost 3 bases, with 16 bases between them. This CDR3 contains 13 residues. In DNA, the CDR3 is TGTGCCACAGGACCAGGGGAACTCTACGAGCAGTACTTC. Protein: CATGPGELYEQYF.

The chain uses TRBV5-1 and TRBJ2-7; 7 nucleotides line up with TRBD1. V trimming: 0 bases; J trimming: 2 bases; junction bases outside the gene matches: 5. The CDR3 runs to 15 residues. Germline V gene sequence: CDR1 SGHRS, CDR2 YFSETQ. DNA for the CDR3: TGCGCCAGCAGCTTGGGGACAGGACTTACCTACGAGCAGTACTTC. It encodes CASSLGTGLTYEQYF.

J is TRBJ2-7 and V is TRBV28, with 7 bases that match TRBD1. This CDR3 region has 16 residues. CDR1 MDHEN and CDR2 SYDVKM come from the germline V gene. Trimming removed 3 bases from V and 6 bases from J; junction bases left unmatched: 14. The CDR3 region has the DNA TGTGCCAGCAGTTTTGGGTTTGGGACAGTCTCGTCCGAGCAGTACTTC. It codes for CASSFGFGTVSSEQYF.

The chain has TRBV19 and TRBJ2-6, with 13 positions matching TRBD2. CDR1 is LNHDA and CDR2 is SQIVND in the germline V gene (reference sequence). The CDR3 loop spans 20 amino acids. With V trimmed by 4 bases and J by 4 bases, 13 bases remained unmatched. Here the CDR3 reads CASSKRTSGSGLGGANVLTF. In nucleotides, the CDR3 is TGTGCCAGTAGTAAGAGGACTAGCGGGAGTGGGCTTGGGGGGGCCAACGTCCTGACTTTC.

In DNA form, the CDR3 reads TGTGCCAGCAGCCCAGGGACGGCCTATGGCTACACCTTC. Translation: CASSPGTAYGYTF. The chain uses TRBV11-2 and TRBJ1-2; possible D gene TRBD1, 5 bases. The germline gives CDR1 SGHAT, CDR2 FQNNGV. The V gene lost 5 bases and the J gene lost 4 bases, with 11 bases spanning the gap. This CDR3 has 13 residues.

The V call is TRBV9, the J call TRBJ2-7; D may be TRBD2 (6 bases). Germline V gene data show CDR1 as SGDLS and CDR2 as YYNGEE. CDR3 length: 15 amino acids. Deletions cut 4 bases from V and 3 bases from J, with 17 bases between. DNA of the CDR3: TGTGCCAGCAGCCCCCGGGGTAGCGGTTTCTACGAGCAGTACTTC. Translated, it gives CASSPRGSGFYEQYF. Full variable domain (rest looked up from reference TRBV9 and TRBJ2-7): DSGVTQTPKHLITATGQRVTLRCSPRSGDLSVYWYQQSLDQGLQFLIQYYNGEERAKGNILERFSAQQFPDLHSELNLSSLELGDSALYFCASSPRGSGFYEQYFGPGTRLTVT.

The V and J genes are TRBV2 and TRBJ2-1, with 9 nucleotides matching TRBD1. The germline V gene has CDR1 SNHLY and CDR2 FYNNEI. The V segment lost 4 bases and the J segment 5 bases; nucleotides outside the gene matches: 6. The CDR3 sequence is 15 residues long. CDR3 sequence: CASSAGTGPNNEQFF. The CDR3 nucleotides read TGTGCCAGCAGTGCCGGGACAGGGCCCAACAATGAGCAGTTCTTC.

The rearrangement links TRBV2 to TRBJ2-7, with 9 nucleotides matching TRBD2. V lost 6 bases, J lost 2 bases, and 2 bases stayed unmatched. The CDR3 runs to 13 residues. Germline V gene lookup returns CDR1 SNHLY and CDR2 FYNNEI. The CDR3 nucleotides are TGTGCCAGCAGACCTAGCGGGACCTACGAGCAGTACTTC. Encoded protein: CASRPSGTYEQYF.

J is TRBJ2-7 and V is TRBV15; tentative D call: TRBD2 (6 bases). Germline CDR1 is LNHNV and CDR2 is YYDKDF (reference sequence). V was pared by 5 bases and J by 1 base, with 9 bases between. The length of the CDR3 is 13 residues. This CDR3 is CATSVAESYEQYF. DNA for the CDR3: TGTGCCACCAGCGTAGCGGAGTCCTACGAGCAGTACTTC. Full variable domain (rest looked up from reference TRBV15 and TRBJ2-7): DAMVIQNPRYQVTQFGKPVTLSCSQTLNHNVMYWYQQKSSQAPKLLFHYYDKDFNNEADTPDNFQSRRPNTSFCFLDIRSPGLGDTAMYLCATSVAESYEQYFGPGTRLTVT.

The chain couples TRBV4-1 to TRBJ1-1; 9 bases are shared with TRBD1. The length of the CDR3 is 13 residues. The V gene end was trimmed by 6 bases and the J gene end by 11 bases; junction bases not matched to a gene: 10. The V gene's germline CDR1 is MGHRA and CDR2 YSYEKL. The CDR3 sequence is CASSPGTGSIAFF. As DNA, the CDR3 is TGCGCCAGCAGTCCTGGGACAGGGTCTATCGCTTTCTTT.

The rearrangement links TRBV5-1 to TRBJ2-7, with 8 bases matching TRBD2. The germline V gene has CDR1 SGHRS and CDR2 YFSETQ. V was clipped by 4 bases and J by 3 bases; unmatched bases: 9. This CDR3 is 15 amino acids long. For the CDR3, the DNA is TGCGCCAGCAGCCATTCGGGACTAGAATTCTACGAGCAGTACTTC. Translation: CASSHSGLEFYEQYF.

The chain uses TRBV19 and TRBJ2-1, with 8 bases aligning to TRBD2. CDR3 size: 17 residues. V lost 3 bases and J lost 6; bases outside the gene matches: 13. The germline gives CDR1 LNHDA, CDR2 SQIVND (reference sequence). The CDR3: CASSIFPAGAERNEQFF. The CDR3, as DNA: TGTGCCAGTAGTATCTTCCCAGCGGGAGCGGAGCGCAATGAGCAGTTCTTC.

Here the CDR3 DNA reads TGTGCCAGCATCAACCAAAGGGGACAGGGGTACACCGGGGAGCTGTTTTTT. It codes for CASINQRGQGYTGELFF. V is TRBV28 and J is TRBJ2-2; TRBD1 aligns across 10 bases. CDR1 is MDHEN, CDR2 SYDVKM, per germline. This CDR3 region has 17 residues. With 7 bases clipped from V and 3 bases from J, the junction kept 11 bases outside the gene matches. The variable domain in full, completed from reference TRBV28 and TRBJ2-2, reads DVKVTQSSRYLVKRTGEKVFLECVQDMDHENMFWYRQDPGLGLRLIYFSYDVKMKEKGDIPEGYSVSREKKERFSLILESASTNQTSMYLCASINQRGQGYTGELFFGEGSRLTVL.

The chain uses TRBV4-1 and TRBJ2-4; D possibly uses TRBD1 or TRBD2 (6 bases each). With 3 bases removed from V and 5 bases from J, the gap between germline ends came to 14 bases. The germline V gene encodes CDR1 MGHRA and CDR2 YSYEKL. This CDR3 has 15 amino acids. DNA of the CDR3: TGCGCCAGCAGCCAGGTTTGGGGGGCCCAAAACATTCAGTACTTC. This codes for CASSQVWGAQNIQYF.